These 14 T cell receptor beta chains came from one sample sequenced in a study of T cell responses to AZD1222 COVID-19 vaccine. This table comes from immunoSEQ multiplex PCR, and its TCRdb copy is limited to in-frame clones, with some not included. The sample yields over 130,000 clones, around 94% seen once. This sample comprised peripheral blood, obtained on day 0 of AZD1222 vaccination. The receptors here all came from an adult in good health.

This clone was seen a handful of times. CDR3 DNA sequence: TGTGCCAGTGGTAGCGGGGGTACGCAGTATTTT. This codes for CASGSGGTQYF. This rearrangement joins TRBV19 to TRBJ2-3, with TRBD2 identical over 9 bases. Looked up from germline, CDR1 is LNHDA and CDR2 is SQIVND (reference sequence). The CDR3 consists of 11 residues. Germline trimming cut 8 bases from V and 8 bases from J; bases unmatched to any gene: 2.

CDR3 region: CASSVLGPQHF. The CDR3, as DNA: TGTGCCAGCAGTGTCTTAGGGCCCCAGCATTTT. The V and J genes are TRBV28 and TRBJ1-5; D not certain. V was trimmed by 5 bases and J by 9 bases, leaving 8 bases between them. There are 11 residues in the CDR3. The germline V gene encodes CDR1 MDHEN and CDR2 SYDVKM.

V and J are TRBV5-6 and TRBJ1-3, with D possibly TRBD1 on 5 matching bases. The CDR3 has 16 residues. V lost 4 bases and J lost 7, with 21 bases in between. The germline CDR1 and CDR2 sequences are SGHDT and YYEEEE. CDR3 nucleotide sequence: TGTGCCAGCAGCGGTGACGGGGCGGGTATGAAGAACACCATATATTTT. Translated, it gives CASSGDGAGMKNTIYF.

The chain carries TRBV10-3 and TRBJ1-4; weak D call: TRBD1 (5 bases). Germline lookup yields CDR1 ENHRY and CDR2 SYGVKD. CDR3 length: 13 residues. The V gene lost 6 bases and the J gene lost 4 bases, with 9 bases spanning the gap. The CDR3 DNA is TGTGCCATCAGGAGAGACAGTAATGAAAAACTGTTTTTT. It yields the protein CAIRRDSNEKLFF.

This rearrangement joins TRBV3-1 (or the pseudogene TRBV3-2) to TRBJ2-1; 10 nucleotides match TRBD2. This CDR3 region has 15 residues. Germline lookup yields CDR1 LGHDT and CDR2 YNNKEL (reference sequence). V lost 1 base to trimming and J lost 10 bases; unmatched junction nucleotides: 7. The CDR3 DNA sequence: TGTGCCAGCAGCCAAGCAGCGGGGGGGCCGCGAGAGCAGTTCTTC. Translated, it gives CASSQAAGGPREQFF.

The CDR3 loop reads CASSGWMDTEAFF. The CDR3 DNA sequence: TGTGCCAGCAGCGGCTGGATGGACACTGAAGCTTTCTTT. V usage is TRBV7-9 and J usage is TRBJ1-1; D is uncertain. CDR3 length: 13 residues. Trimming removed 5 bases at V and 3 bases at J, with 10 bases between. Germline V gene sequence: CDR1 SEHNR, CDR2 FQNEAQ (reference sequence).

The V call is TRBV18, the J call TRBJ1-2; D ambiguous. V shed 2 bases and J shed 3 bases, with 13 bases lying between them. Per germline, CDR1 KGHSH and CDR2 LQKENI. The CDR3 length is 15 residues. The CDR3 region is CASSPTKDLDYGYTF. CDR3 nucleotide sequence: TGTGCCAGCTCACCAACGAAAGACCTAGACTATGGCTACACCTTC.

The V and J genes are TRBV11-2 and TRBJ2-3, with D perhaps TRBD2 (5 bases). The CDR3 sequence is 17 residues long. V lost 7 bases and J lost 4, with 24 bases in between. Germline V CDR1 and CDR2: SGHAT, FQNNGV. Here the CDR3 reads CASIHRVAGYGADTQYF. The CDR3, as DNA: TGTGCCAGCATCCATAGGGTGGCGGGCTACGGTGCAGATACGCAGTATTTT.

The chain recombines TRBV18 with TRBJ2-2; no clear D. The germline CDR1 and CDR2 sequences are KGHSH and LQKENI. Trimming stripped 3 bases from V and 15 bases from J, with 17 bases between. The CDR3 loop spans 13 amino acids. CDR3 sequence (DNA): TGTGCCAGCTCACCCCCCGCAAGAGAAGAGGTGTTTTTT. Residues: CASSPPAREEVFF. Full variable domain (missing parts from reference TRBV18 and TRBJ2-2): NAGVMQNPRHLVRRRGQEARLRCSPMKGHSHVYWYRQLPEEGLKFMVYLQKENIIDESGMPKERFSAEFPKEGPSILRIQQVVRGDSAAYFCASSPPAREEVFFGEGSRLTVL.

This clone came up once. This rearrangement joins TRBV13 to TRBJ1-1; TRBD1 matches at 7 bases. J gave up 1 base and V 3 bases, and 5 bases lay outside the gene matches. CDR3 length: 15 amino acids. In germline, CDR1 is PRHDT, CDR2 FYEKMQ (reference sequence). CDR3 loop: CASSFTGDKNTEAFF. The CDR3 DNA is TGTGCCAGCAGCTTCACAGGGGACAAGAACACTGAAGCTTTCTTT.

This chain uses TRBV6-2 or TRBV6-3 with TRBJ2-2; possibly TRBD2 for D (5 bases). V was shortened by 5 bases and J by 2 bases, with 12 bases between the two germline ends. There are 15 residues in the CDR3. Germline loops: CDR1 MNHEY, CDR2 SVGEGT. CDR3 DNA sequence: TGTGCCAGCAGTCCCTATACTAGTAACACCGGGGAGCTGTTTTTT. This gives the protein CASSPYTSNTGELFF.

The chain couples TRBV6-1 to TRBJ1-4; 8 positions match TRBD1. The V gene end was trimmed by 3 bases and the J gene end by 8 bases; junction bases not matched to a gene: 5. The CDR3 runs 14 residues. CDR1 and CDR2 (germline): MNHNS, SASEGT. The CDR3 DNA reads as TGTGCCAGCAGTGATGACAGGGGAGGGGAAAAACTGTTTTTT. Its protein is CASSDDRGGEKLFF.

This clone appeared a few times. The chain combines TRBV10-3 with TRBJ1-2; D ambiguous. Trimming cost V 5 bases and J 2 bases, with 9 bases left between them. Germline V gene lookup returns CDR1 ENHRY and CDR2 SYGVKD. The CDR3 spans 13 residues. The CDR3 protein is CAISMAENYGYTF. CDR3 bases: TGTGCCATCAGTATGGCAGAAAACTATGGCTACACCTTC.

V is TRBV4-3 and J is TRBJ2-1; 10 bases align to TRBD2. This CDR3 has 16 amino acids. The J segment lost 7 bases and the V segment lost 1 base, leaving 7 bases of the junction unmatched. Germline-derived CDR1 and CDR2 are LGHNA and YSLEER. CDR3: CASSQVAAGGGNEQFF. CDR3 bases: TGCGCCAGCAGCCAAGTTGCAGCGGGAGGGGGGAATGAGCAGTTCTTC.